The 12 T cell receptor beta chains reported below all come from one sample, sequenced in a study of shared clonotypes between healthy human individuals. Some clones are missing from TCRdb's copy, which holds only in-frame ones; the method was immunoSEQ multiplex PCR. The sample yields roughly 400,000 clones, around 96% seen once. The specimen sequenced was memory CD8+ T cells sorted from blood. Subset described: CD45RO+ cells pooled with CCR7-negative TemRA cells. These receptors originate from a man aged 25-45 years in good health.

The V and J genes are TRBV29-1 and TRBJ2-7, with unresolved D. V shed 3 bases and J shed 6 bases, with 18 bases lying between them. This CDR3 is 14 amino acids long. Per germline, CDR1 SQVTM and CDR2 ANQGSEA. CDR3: CSVESRGPRGEQYF. The CDR3 DNA reads as TGCAGCGTTGAGTCCCGCGGCCCTAGAGGCGAGCAGTACTTC.

This chain uses TRBV15 with TRBJ1-4, with D perhaps matching TRBD1 (5 bases). This CDR3 has 16 residues. Trimming took off 0 bases at V and 6 bases at J, with 14 bases between the two ends. Germline V CDR1 and CDR2: LNHNV, YYDKDF (reference sequence). Here the CDR3 DNA reads TGTGCCACCAGCAGAGATCGACGGGGGGGTGATGAAAAACTGTTTTTT. Protein sequence: CATSRDRRGGDEKLFF.

The chain couples TRBV2 to TRBJ1-1; D may be TRBD1 (5 bases). CDR3 length: 15 residues. In germline, CDR1 is SNHLY, CDR2 FYNNEI. V was pared by 6 bases and J by 0 bases, with 14 bases between. CDR3 residues: CASSGTGLMNTEAFF. The CDR3 DNA follows: TGTGCCAGCAGCGGTACAGGACTCATGAACACTGAAGCTTTCTTT.

The J gene is TRBJ2-2, the V gene TRBV7-6, with TRBD2 as a possible D gene (5 bases). Trimming left V 1 base short and J 6 bases short, with 18 bases between. Per germline, CDR1 SGHVS and CDR2 FNYEAQ. The CDR3 runs to 17 residues. The CDR3 DNA reads TGTGCCAGCAGCTTAGTTTTAAGTGGGAGTTGGCCCGGGGAGCTGTTTTTT. As protein: CASSLVLSGSWPGELFF.

The chain carries TRBV7-9 and TRBJ1-4, with 7 bases aligning to TRBD1. CDR1 and CDR2 from the germline V gene are SEHNR and FQNEAQ (reference sequence). The ends lost 5 bases at V and 10 bases at J; junction bases unmatched: 4. There are 12 residues in the CDR3. The chain's CDR3 is CASSPWTGKLFF. In DNA form, the CDR3 reads TGTGCCAGCAGCCCCTGGACAGGAAAACTGTTTTTT.

The chain couples TRBV6-5 to TRBJ1-3; no clear D. Trimming left V 7 bases short and J 0 bases short, with 10 bases between. Germline CDR1 is MNHEY and CDR2 is SVGAGI. This CDR3 is 14 amino acids long. In DNA form, the CDR3 reads TGTGCCAGCACCGAGGGTCACTCTGGAAACACCATATATTTT. It translates to CASTEGHSGNTIYF.

The rearrangement joins TRBV15 to TRBJ1-5, with D unclear. Germline V lookup: CDR1 LNHNV, CDR2 YYDKDF (reference sequence). CDR3 length equals 15 residues. Trimming stripped 0 bases from V and 5 bases from J, with 11 bases between. The CDR3 protein is CATSRDQWADQPQHF. CDR3 sequence (DNA): TGTGCCACCAGCAGAGATCAGTGGGCAGATCAGCCCCAGCATTTT.

This rearrangement joins TRBV6-6 to TRBJ1-5; TRBD1 matches at 7 bases. The CDR3 is made up of 13 amino acids. V trimming: 6 bases; J trimming: 9 bases; junction bases outside the gene matches: 8. Germline V CDR1 and CDR2: MNHNY, SVGAGI (reference sequence). The CDR3 nucleotides read TGTGCCAGCAGAGACAGGGAACAAGGGCCCCAGCATTTT. It translates to CASRDREQGPQHF.

The rearrangement joins TRBV28 to TRBJ1-4; the D gene is possibly TRBD1 (6 bases). The CDR3 length is 14 residues. The V end was cut by 6 bases, the J end by 8 bases, with 16 bases between. CDR1 MDHEN and CDR2 SYDVKM come from the germline V gene. The CDR3 here is CASSQSTGNEKLFF. In DNA form, the CDR3 reads TGTGCCAGCAGCCAATCTACAGGGAACGAAAAACTGTTTTTT.

This clone has just one count. CDR3 sequence (DNA): TGTGCCAGCAGCTTAGCGTGGGGCTCCTACAATGAGCAGTTCTTC. This sequence encodes CASSLAWGSYNEQFF. The chain recombines TRBV11-1 with TRBJ2-1; D unresolved. The CDR3 is made up of 15 amino acids. V was clipped by 0 bases and J by 0 bases, with 6 bases between them. Germline values: CDR1 SGHAT, CDR2 FQDESV (reference sequence).

The chain recombines TRBV10-3 with TRBJ2-7, with TRBD2 matching over 8 bases. V lost 0 bases to trimming and J lost 3 bases; unmatched junction nucleotides: 7. Germline V gives CDR1 ENHRY, CDR2 SYGVKD. CDR3 length: 16 residues. CDR3 amino acids: CAISESPAGVLYEQYF. The CDR3 nucleotides are TGTGCCATCAGTGAGTCGCCAGCGGGAGTTCTCTACGAGCAGTACTTC.

The genes are TRBV7-9 and TRBJ1-4, with TRBD1 matching over 8 bases. J lost 1 base, V lost 9 bases, and 7 bases had no gene match. CDR1 is SEHNR and CDR2 is FQNEAQ in the germline V gene (reference sequence). The CDR3 has 15 amino acids. CDR3 sequence: CASRTGRGTNEKLFF. Here the CDR3 DNA reads TGTGCCAGTCGGACAGGGAGAGGAACTAATGAAAAACTGTTTTTT.